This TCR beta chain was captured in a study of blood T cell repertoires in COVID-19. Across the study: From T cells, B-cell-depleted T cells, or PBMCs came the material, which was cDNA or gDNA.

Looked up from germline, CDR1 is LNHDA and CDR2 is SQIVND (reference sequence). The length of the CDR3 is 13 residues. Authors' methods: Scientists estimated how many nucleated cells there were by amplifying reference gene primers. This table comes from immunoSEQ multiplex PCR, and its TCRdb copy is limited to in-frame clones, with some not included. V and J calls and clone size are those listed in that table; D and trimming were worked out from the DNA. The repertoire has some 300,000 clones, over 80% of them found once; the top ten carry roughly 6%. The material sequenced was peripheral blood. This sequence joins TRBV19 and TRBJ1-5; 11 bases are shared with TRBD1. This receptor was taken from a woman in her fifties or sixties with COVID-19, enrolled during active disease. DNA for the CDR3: TGTGCACTAGGACAGGGGGCTAATCAGCCCCAGCATTTT. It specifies CALGQGANQPQHF.